The rows below give T cell receptor beta chains drawn from one sample of a study of T-cell memory formation after mild COVID-19. TCRdb redid the calling of the 5' RACE reads with MiXCR, one entry per CDR3 protein. The sample includes 200,000 to 250,000 distinct CDR3 sequences, about 9.2% of them seen just once. The material sequenced was PBMCs or a T cell subset sorted from them (not recorded which). Source of these receptors: a young man who had mild COVID-19 (a few samples of this study predate the infection). Cell type and time point are not known. CDR3s include the opening cysteine and the closing phenylalanine or tryptophan. Fields, in order: J gene, V gene, clone size, D gene, CDR3 length, CDR3 DNA, CDR3 protein. The D gene is left open where the match is weak. Clone size is not always given. Where it is, it says once, few, many or a class for expanded clones.

j_call: TRBJ2-2; v_call: TRBV12-3/TRBV12-4; clone_size: -; d_call: -; cdr3_length: 13; cdr3_nt: TGTGCCAGCAGTGTGGGTTTGGCCGGGGAGCTGTTTTTT; cdr3_aa: CASSVGLAGELFF
j_call: TRBJ1-1; v_call: TRBV5-1; clone_size: many; d_call: -; cdr3_length: 13; cdr3_nt: TGCGCCAGCAGGCCAGCCATCGACTGGAGAGCCTTCTTT; cdr3_aa: CASRPAIDWRAFF
j_call: TRBJ2-5; v_call: TRBV7-6; clone_size: many; d_call: TRBD2; cdr3_length: 16; cdr3_nt: TGTGCCAGCAGCGTGGGACTAGCGGGGGGATGGGAGACCCAGTACTTC; cdr3_aa: CASSVGLAGGWETQYF
j_call: TRBJ2-5; v_call: TRBV4-1; clone_size: -; d_call: TRBD2; cdr3_length: 16; cdr3_nt: TGCGCCAGCAGCCCCGGGACTACCGTGTACCAAGAGACCCAGTACTTC; cdr3_aa: CASSPGTTVYQETQYF
j_call: TRBJ1-3; v_call: TRBV13; clone_size: few; d_call: -; cdr3_length: 16; cdr3_nt: TGTGCCAGCAGCGAAAGGGCGAAGGGCTCTGGAAACACCATATATTTT; cdr3_aa: CASSERAKGSGNTIYF
j_call: TRBJ1-2; v_call: TRBV6-5; clone_size: -; d_call: -; cdr3_length: 15; cdr3_nt: TGTGCCAGCAGTTACTCTGTCGGGGCTAACTATGGCTACACCTTC; cdr3_aa: CASSYSVGANYGYTF
j_call: TRBJ2-5; v_call: TRBV6-2/TRBV6-3; clone_size: few; d_call: -; cdr3_length: 16; cdr3_nt: TGTGCCAGCAGTTATGTGGTAGGAGGTTACCAAGAGACCCAGTACTTC; cdr3_aa: CASSYVVGGYQETQYF
j_call: TRBJ1-2; v_call: TRBV11-2; clone_size: few; d_call: -; cdr3_length: 15; cdr3_nt: TGTGCCAGTAATCCTTGGAGGAGTCTCAGCTATGGCTACACCTTC; cdr3_aa: CASNPWRSLSYGYTF
j_call: TRBJ2-5; v_call: TRBV29-1; clone_size: few; d_call: -; cdr3_length: 13; cdr3_nt: TGCAGCGTTGAATTAGCGGCCCAAGAGACCCAGTACTTC; cdr3_aa: CSVELAAQETQYF
j_call: TRBJ1-2; v_call: TRBV28; clone_size: few; d_call: TRBD1; cdr3_length: 15; cdr3_nt: TGTGCCAGCAGTCCTCGGGACAGGGCGGACCATGGCTACACCTTC; cdr3_aa: CASSPRDRADHGYTF
j_call: TRBJ1-6; v_call: TRBV4-3; clone_size: -; d_call: TRBD1; cdr3_length: 16; cdr3_nt: TGCGCCAGCAGCCAAGAGCCCGGGACAGGGGTATCACCCCTCCACTTT; cdr3_aa: CASSQEPGTGVSPLHF
j_call: TRBJ1-2; v_call: TRBV12-3/TRBV12-4; clone_size: -; d_call: TRBD1; cdr3_length: 14; cdr3_nt: TGTGCCAGCACCCCCGGGGACAGGAGTAGTGGCTACACCTTC; cdr3_aa: CASTPGDRSSGYTF
j_call: TRBJ1-5; v_call: TRBV28; clone_size: few; d_call: -; cdr3_length: 16; cdr3_nt: TGTGCCAGCAGTTTATTGGGCGCTTATAGCAATCAGCCCCAGCATTTT; cdr3_aa: CASSLLGAYSNQPQHF
j_call: TRBJ2-3; v_call: TRBV20-1; clone_size: few; d_call: -; cdr3_length: 11; cdr3_nt: TGCAGTGCTAGCGGGGACTATACGCAGTATTTT; cdr3_aa: CSASGDYTQYF
j_call: TRBJ2-1; v_call: TRBV7-6; clone_size: many; d_call: TRBD1; cdr3_length: 19; cdr3_nt: TGTGCCAGCAGCTTGGCGTTTAGGACCGGGACAGGGAAGCGGGATGAGCAGTTCTTC; cdr3_aa: CASSLAFRTGTGKRDEQFF
j_call: TRBJ2-7; v_call: TRBV27; clone_size: -; d_call: -; cdr3_length: 14; cdr3_nt: TGTGCCAGCAGCTACCGGGACAACTCCTACGAGCAGTACTTC; cdr3_aa: CASSYRDNSYEQYF
j_call: TRBJ1-1; v_call: TRBV15; clone_size: -; d_call: -; cdr3_length: 14; cdr3_nt: TGTGCCACCAGCAGACAGGACCGGGTGACTGAAGCTTTCTTT; cdr3_aa: CATSRQDRVTEAFF
j_call: TRBJ2-3; v_call: TRBV20-1; clone_size: -; d_call: -; cdr3_length: 14; cdr3_nt: TGCAGTGCTAGAAGGCCTTGGGCTACAGATACGCAGTATTTT; cdr3_aa: CSARRPWATDTQYF
j_call: TRBJ1-4; v_call: TRBV9; clone_size: -; d_call: -; cdr3_length: 13; cdr3_nt: TGTGCCAGCAATTCGGGGGGTGGTGAAAAACTGTTTTTT; cdr3_aa: CASNSGGGEKLFF
j_call: TRBJ2-5; v_call: TRBV3-1; clone_size: few; d_call: -; cdr3_length: 14; cdr3_nt: TGTGCCAGCAGCCAGGGGTTAGTAGGAGAGACCCAGTACTTC; cdr3_aa: CASSQGLVGETQYF
j_call: TRBJ1-1; v_call: TRBV4-3; clone_size: few; d_call: TRBD1; cdr3_length: 16; cdr3_nt: TGCGCCAGCAGCCGGAATCCGGGACAGCGGAACACTGAAGCTTTCTTT; cdr3_aa: CASSRNPGQRNTEAFF
j_call: TRBJ2-2; v_call: TRBV6-5; clone_size: -; d_call: TRBD1; cdr3_length: 16; cdr3_nt: TGTGCCAGCAGTTCGCCCGGACAGGGGGCAGCCGGGGAGCTGTTTTTT; cdr3_aa: CASSSPGQGAAGELFF
j_call: TRBJ2-1; v_call: TRBV7-2; clone_size: -; d_call: TRBD1; cdr3_length: 15; cdr3_nt: TGTGCCAGCAGCCCCGGGACAGGGGGTTTGGGTGAGCAGTTCTTC; cdr3_aa: CASSPGTGGLGEQFF
j_call: TRBJ1-1; v_call: TRBV5-1; clone_size: few; d_call: -; cdr3_length: 14; cdr3_nt: TGCGCCAGCAGCTTGGCGGCAGGAGGATTGGAAGCTTTCTTT; cdr3_aa: CASSLAAGGLEAFF
j_call: TRBJ2-7; v_call: TRBV7-2; clone_size: many; d_call: TRBD1; cdr3_length: 14; cdr3_nt: TGTGCCAGCAGCTTGAGACAGGGGGCTGGCGAGCAGTACTTC; cdr3_aa: CASSLRQGAGEQYF
j_call: TRBJ1-2; v_call: TRBV28; clone_size: few; d_call: -; cdr3_length: 12; cdr3_nt: TGTGCCAGCAGACCGGACGGCTATGGCTACACCTTC; cdr3_aa: CASRPDGYGYTF
j_call: TRBJ1-1; v_call: TRBV29-1; clone_size: few; d_call: -; cdr3_length: 10; cdr3_nt: TGCAGCGTTGAAGGGGTAAAGGCTTTCTTT; cdr3_aa: CSVEGVKAFF
j_call: TRBJ2-7; v_call: TRBV7-9; clone_size: medium-sized; d_call: -; cdr3_length: 11; cdr3_nt: TGTGCCAGCAGTAACCGTTACGAGCAGTACTTC; cdr3_aa: CASSNRYEQYF